This TCR beta chain was found in a study of cytomegalovirus exposure and HLA in healthy donors. Study in general: Genetic ancestry analysis placed 81% of the roughly 400 donors that were genotyped in the Caucasian-associated cluster. Notes on the study in general: There were 150 or so TCR beta chains listed as cytomegalovirus-associated. The study assumed roughly uniform donor sequencing depth for presence/absence analyses. It is likely that the observed cluster of highly shared sequence variants was a sequencing artifact.

Researchers ran the PCR with 60 Vbeta and 13 Jbeta primers. The assay was immunoSEQ multiplex PCR, and TCRdb's table has in-frame clones only and misses some. The sample includes about 130,000 clones, around 70% seen only once; the top ten take 2.5% to 3%. Comment on this clone: Its antigen is not known. Germline is not matched at one junction end, which may reflect a read error.

This CDR3 has 19 residues. Per the germline V gene, CDR1 is SEHNR and CDR2 is FQNEAQ (reference sequence). The V and J genes are TRBV7-9 and TRBJ2-2, with 11 bases matching TRBD2. The specimen sequenced was PBMCs. The source of this sequence is a human donor in good health. The CDR3: CSSSLPLAGGSPNTGELFF. As DNA, the CDR3 is TGTTCCAGCAGCTTACCTCTAGCGGGGGGATCTCCGAACACCGGGGAGCTGTTTTTT.